This TCR beta chain is drawn from a study of CD8+CD57+ T cells in acquired aplastic anemia. Across the whole study: Sorted CD4+ and CD8+ cells yielded DNA averaging about 2.9 ug. Points from the study as a whole: Between patients and controls, 25 to 35 CD8+ CDR3 sequences were found in common.

This clonotype was seen ten or more times. Its antigen is unidentified. The V gene's germline CDR1 is SGDLS and CDR2 YYNGEE. Trimming shortened V by 3 bases and J by 6 bases, and 6 bases separated the two germline ends. This CDR3 contains 11 residues. TCR beta VDJ and CDR3 were profiled, and genomic DNA was the template. TCRdb used MiXCR to reprocess the reads, holding one entry per CDR3 protein. The data contain approximately 130,000 distinct CDR3 sequences, 50% to 60% of them seen just once; the ten biggest clones take up roughly 28%. Sequencing was done on patients that had shown CD8+CD57+ cell expansion by flow cytometry. Among the patients, all had severe acquired aplastic anemia. Therapy had not been given to patients before blood sampling.

Sequenced sample: sorted CD4+, CD8+, or CD8+CD57+ T cells (not recorded which) from PBMCs. This sequence joins TRBV9 and TRBJ1-2; the D is unclear. This TCR was recovered from a human donor with aplastic anemia. CDR3 region: CASSAPDGYTF. Here the CDR3 DNA reads TGTGCCAGCAGCGCCCCGGATGGCTACACCTTC.